The next 27 T cell receptor beta chains were all read from a single sample in a study of blood T cells in healthy people across ages. A J-beta primer mix and a sample-barcoded 5' primer were used in a second PCR of about 7 to 12 cycles. Via MiXCR, TCRdb re-called the 5' RACE reads, giving one row per CDR3 protein. The sample yields 1.5 million to 2 million distinct CDR3 sequences, 28% seen once. The material sequenced was blood. These receptor sequences come from a woman aged 30 to 39 in good health.

This sequence joins TRBV27 and TRBJ2-7; the match to TRBD1 covers 9 bases. The CDR3 has 16 amino acids. V gave up 6 bases and J gave up 7 bases; unmatched junction bases: 16. Germline values: CDR1 MNHEY, CDR2 SMNVEV (reference sequence). CDR3 nucleotides: TGTGCCAGCAGGGACAGGGGACACACCGGTTACAATGAGCAGTACTTC. It is translated as CASRDRGHTGYNEQYF.

The genes are TRBV5-6 and TRBJ2-3; TRBD2 aligns across 7 bases. The CDR3 is made up of 14 amino acids. Germline V gene lookup returns CDR1 SGHDT and CDR2 YYEEEE. V was pared by 3 bases and J by 4 bases, with 5 bases of the junction left unmatched. In DNA form, the CDR3 reads TGTGCCAGCAGCTGGGTTAGCGGGTCAGATACGCAGTATTTT. Its translation is CASSWVSGSDTQYF.

As concerns this clonotype: One junction end does not reproduce the germline sequence, and a read error may be involved. The chain has TRBV5-5 and TRBJ2-5; D may be TRBD2 (5 bases). The CDR3 has 16 residues. Germline V gives CDR1 SGHKS, CDR2 YYEKEE (reference sequence). For the CDR3, the DNA is TGTGCCAACAGCTTGGATATCCGGGGATTTGGAGAGACCCAGTACTTC. It encodes CANSLDIRGFGETQYF.

The chain employs TRBV18 and TRBJ2-1, with D possibly called TRBD1 or TRBD2 (5 bases each). Trimming stripped 3 bases from V and 3 bases from J, with 12 bases between. The germline gives CDR1 KGHSH, CDR2 LQKENI. The CDR3 totals 15 residues. CDR3 DNA sequence: TGTGCCAGCTCACCGGCCCTGGGGGACTACAATGAGCAGTTCTTC. Translating it yields CASSPALGDYNEQFF.

Concerning this clonotype: This could be a read error, since a much larger clone is one nucleotide away. The chain combines TRBV20-1 with TRBJ2-5; a weak D match, TRBD1 (6 bases). The CDR3 extends over 14 amino acids. Germline values: CDR1 DFQATT, CDR2 SNEGSKA (reference sequence). Trimming stripped 1 base from V and 0 bases from J, with 9 bases between. For the CDR3, the DNA is TGCAGTGCTAGAGCAGGGGATGACCAAGAGACCCAGTACTTC. Amino acids: CSARAGDDQETQYF.

The chain has TRBV7-2 and TRBJ2-3, with 10 bases that match TRBD2. The CDR3 extends over 16 amino acids. Germline V gives CDR1 SGHTA, CDR2 FQGNSA. V shed 4 bases and J 3 bases; nucleotides not matched to a gene: 7. For the CDR3, the DNA is TGTGCCAGCAGCTCCGAACCGGGACTAGCGACAGATACGCAGTATTTT. Amino acids: CASSSEPGLATDTQYF.

This clonotype has more than one count but fewer than ten. The rearrangement uses TRBV5-1 and TRBJ2-1; 9 bases match TRBD2. There are 17 residues in the CDR3. The germline V gene encodes CDR1 SGHRS and CDR2 YFSETQ. The V segment lost 4 bases and the J segment 8 bases; nucleotides outside the gene matches: 16. CDR3 bases: TGCGCCAGCAGCCCTCCCGGTTGGGCGGGGGGGCTGGATGAGCAGTTCTTC. This gives the protein CASSPPGWAGGLDEQFF.

This clonotype was detected ten times or more. The chain carries TRBV6-6 and TRBJ1-2; no reliable D call. V gave up 2 bases and J gave up 0 bases, with 10 bases separating them. The CDR3 totals 15 residues. Germline CDR1 is MNHNY and CDR2 is SVGAGI (reference sequence). In nucleotides, the CDR3 is TGTGCCAGCAGTTACCCGGCTTCCACTAACTATGGCTACACCTTC. Protein: CASSYPASTNYGYTF.

This clonotype has only a few counts. J is TRBJ2-7 and V is TRBV20-1; 9 bases match TRBD2. CDR1 and CDR2 from the germline V gene are DFQATT and SNEGSKA (reference sequence). V lost 7 bases, J lost 4 bases, and 8 bases stayed unmatched. The CDR3 covers 13 residues. The CDR3 loop is CSVRLAAEYEQYF. CDR3 DNA sequence: TGCAGTGTACGACTAGCGGCCGAATACGAGCAGTACTTC.

This sequence joins TRBV18 and TRBJ2-4; D uncertain. The V end was cut by 5 bases, the J end by 1 base, with 15 bases between. Germline V gene sequence: CDR1 KGHSH, CDR2 LQKENI. The CDR3 spans 16 residues. The CDR3 loop is CASSTLHAEAKNIQYF. CDR3 DNA sequence: TGTGCCAGCTCAACTTTGCACGCGGAGGCCAAAAACATTCAGTACTTC.

The chain couples TRBV5-1 to TRBJ1-1; D call uncertain. V lost 7 bases and J 6 bases, leaving 22 bases between the germline ends. CDR3 size: 15 residues. Germline values: CDR1 SGHRS, CDR2 YFSETQ. The CDR3 bases are TGCGCCAGCTTCCGGGAAGTACTCAATTCTGCTGAAGCTTTCTTT. It is translated as CASFREVLNSAEAFF.

The chain joins TRBV12-3 or TRBV12-4 to TRBJ2-7, with 8 nucleotides matching TRBD1. The CDR3 is 13 amino acids. V lost 6 bases to trimming and J lost 1 base; unmatched junction nucleotides: 2. The CDR3 loop is CASRGQDSYEQYF. Here the CDR3 DNA reads TGTGCCAGCAGGGGACAGGATTCCTACGAGCAGTACTTC.

The V and J genes are TRBV4-3 and TRBJ2-1; possible D gene TRBD2, 6 bases. The V gene's germline CDR1 is LGHNA and CDR2 YSLEER. The CDR3 has 17 residues. Trimming cost V 0 bases and J 5 bases, with 17 bases left between them. In DNA form, the CDR3 reads TGCGCCAGCAGCCAAGAACTGGTCAGGGAGGAGAACAATGAGCAGTTCTTC. It yields the protein CASSQELVREENNEQFF.

This clonotype was found a few times. The chain is built from TRBV12-3 or TRBV12-4 and TRBJ2-1; no firm D call. The CDR3 runs 14 residues. Trimming pared 1 base from V and 6 bases from J, leaving 10 bases between. This CDR3 reads CASSLVLGGNEQFF. The CDR3 coding sequence is TGTGCCAGCAGTTTAGTCCTAGGCGGCAATGAGCAGTTCTTC.

The chain has TRBV18 and TRBJ2-1, with TRBD1 matching 8 bases. V shed 1 base and J 7 bases; nucleotides not matched to a gene: 3. This CDR3 comprises 14 residues. CDR1 is KGHSH and CDR2 is LQKENI in the germline V gene. The CDR3: CASSPQGQVNEQFF. CDR3 sequence (DNA): TGTGCCAGCTCACCACAGGGACAGGTGAATGAGCAGTTCTTC. The full variable domain, in which reference TRBV18 and TRBJ2-1 provide the parts outside the CDR3, is NAGVMQNPRHLVRRRGQEARLRCSPMKGHSHVYWYRQLPEEGLKFMVYLQKENIIDESGMPKERFSAEFPKEGPSILRIQQVVRGDSAAYFCASSPQGQVNEQFFGPGTRLTVL.

J is TRBJ2-3 and V is TRBV25-1; 12 bases agree with TRBD2. V dropped 9 bases and J dropped 9; count of bases not matched to a gene: 10. From germline, CDR1 is MGHDK and CDR2 SYGVNS. The CDR3 loop spans 14 amino acids. The DNA of the CDR3 is TGTGCCAGTATCGGTCTAGCGGGGGGGGGCACGCAGTATTTT. Residues: CASIGLAGGGTQYF.

This clonotype was found a few times. V gene TRBV13 combines with J gene TRBJ2-1; 11 positions agree with TRBD2. Germline trimming cut 5 bases from V and 12 bases from J; bases unmatched to any gene: 9. From germline, CDR1 is PRHDT and CDR2 FYEKMQ (reference sequence). The CDR3 length is 14 residues. The CDR3 DNA is TGTGCCAGCAGCGATACTAGCGGGGGCCGCCCGCAGTTCTTC. Amino acid sequence: CASSDTSGGRPQFF.

V gene TRBV7-9 combines with J gene TRBJ1-2; D remains unclear. CDR3 size: 13 residues. Germline loops: CDR1 SEHNR, CDR2 FQNEAQ (reference sequence). Trimming removed 1 base from V and 8 bases from J, with 11 bases in between. CDR3 nucleotide sequence: TGTGCCAGCAGCTTAGTCAGCGCGAGCGGCTACACCTTC. It specifies CASSLVSASGYTF.

This chain connects TRBV25-1 to TRBJ2-4; TRBD2 matches at 7 bases. V was pared by 2 bases and J by 0 bases, with 1 base of the junction left unmatched. The CDR3 runs 15 residues. Germline V lookup: CDR1 MGHDK, CDR2 SYGVNS. The chain's CDR3 is CASSETGGAKNIQYF. Written as DNA, the CDR3 is TGTGCCAGCAGTGAAACGGGGGGAGCCAAAAACATTCAGTACTTC.

The gene calls are TRBV5-1 and TRBJ1-6; D unclear. This CDR3 is built from 15 residues. Germline loops: CDR1 SGHRS, CDR2 YFSETQ. The V end lost 0 bases, the J end lost 8 bases, and 12 bases lay between the germline ends. DNA for the CDR3: TGCGCCAGCAGCTTGGCGGCAGGAGGAGATTCACCCCTCCACTTT. Encoded protein: CASSLAAGGDSPLHF.

V usage is TRBV4-2 and J usage is TRBJ2-2; D ambiguous. CDR1 and CDR2 (germline): LGHNA, YNFKEQ. V dropped 0 bases and J dropped 7 bases, with 9 bases sitting between them. This CDR3 is 14 amino acids long. CDR3 in DNA: TGTGCCAGCAGCCAAGATCTGTTAGGCGGGGAGCTGTTTTTT. It codes for CASSQDLLGGELFF.

The rearrangement joins TRBV20-1 to TRBJ2-1, with D possibly TRBD2 on 6 matching bases. Deletions cut 2 bases from V and 3 bases from J, with 17 bases between. The CDR3 is made up of 16 amino acids. CDR1 is DFQATT, CDR2 SNEGSKA, per germline (reference sequence). The CDR3 here is CSARIGVGGVYNEQFF. CDR3 nucleotides: TGCAGTGCTAGAATCGGTGTGGGGGGAGTCTACAATGAGCAGTTCTTC.

The chain is built from TRBV5-1 and TRBJ2-1, with 9 bases matching TRBD2. This CDR3 is 16 amino acids long. Germline CDR1 and CDR2: SGHRS and YFSETQ. V gave up 3 bases and J gave up 5 bases; unmatched junction bases: 9. The CDR3 reads CASSWVAGVGNNEQFF. CDR3 in DNA: TGCGCCAGCAGCTGGGTAGCGGGAGTTGGCAACAATGAGCAGTTCTTC.

This clonotype showed up just a few times. V usage is TRBV9 and J usage is TRBJ2-1; D is unclear. Trimming removed 4 bases from V and 7 bases from J, with 15 bases in between. The CDR3 contains 14 residues. Germline values: CDR1 SGDLS, CDR2 YYNGEE. This chain's CDR3 is CASSPRASPNEQFF. In DNA form, the CDR3 reads TGTGCCAGCAGCCCCCGGGCCTCACCGAATGAGCAGTTCTTC.

The rearrangement links TRBV10-3 to TRBJ2-7; D remains unclear. The length of the CDR3 is 16 residues. Trimming shortened V by 8 bases and J by 0 bases, and 20 bases separated the two germline ends. Looked up from germline, CDR1 is ENHRY and CDR2 is SYGVKD. CDR3 amino acids: CAIGSVGQTFSYEQYF. The CDR3 DNA sequence: TGTGCCATCGGGTCAGTTGGGCAGACTTTCTCCTACGAGCAGTACTTC.

This chain joins TRBV20-1 and TRBJ2-1; D perhaps matches TRBD1 (5 bases). The CDR3 is 14 residues long. Per the germline V gene, CDR1 is DFQATT and CDR2 is SNEGSKA (reference sequence). The V and J ends lost 1 base and 5 bases respectively, with 12 bases between them. CDR3 DNA sequence: TGCAGTGCTAGAGTGAAGGGGCAGCACAATGAGCAGTTCTTC. Translating it yields CSARVKGQHNEQFF.

This clonotype was seen more than once but under ten times. V gene TRBV7-9 combines with J gene TRBJ2-3; D may be TRBD1 or TRBD2 (5 bases each). The germline V gene encodes CDR1 SEHNR and CDR2 FQNEAQ (reference sequence). V was trimmed by 5 bases and J by 6 bases, leaving 12 bases between them. CDR3 length equals 13 residues. CDR3 sequence reads: CASSAAGTDTQYF. The CDR3 DNA reads TGTGCCAGCAGCGCAGCAGGGACCGATACGCAGTATTTT.